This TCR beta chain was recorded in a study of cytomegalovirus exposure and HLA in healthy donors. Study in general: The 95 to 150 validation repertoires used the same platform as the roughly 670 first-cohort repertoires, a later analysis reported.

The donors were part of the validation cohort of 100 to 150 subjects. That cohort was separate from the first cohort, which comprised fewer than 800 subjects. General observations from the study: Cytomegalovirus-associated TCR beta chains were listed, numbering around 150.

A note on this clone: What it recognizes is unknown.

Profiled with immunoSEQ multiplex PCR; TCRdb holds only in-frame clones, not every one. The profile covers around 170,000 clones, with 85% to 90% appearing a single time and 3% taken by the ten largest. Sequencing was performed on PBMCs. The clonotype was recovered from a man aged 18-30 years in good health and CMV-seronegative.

The CDR3 nucleotides are TGTGCCAGCAGCCCAGGCTCTGGGGCCAACGTCCTGACTTTC. Protein sequence: CASSPGSGANVLTF. V gene TRBV27 combines with J gene TRBJ2-6; no firm D call. CDR3 length equals 14 residues. Germline V CDR1 and CDR2: MNHEY, SMNVEV (reference sequence). The V gene lost 6 bases and the J gene lost 0 bases, with 6 bases spanning the gap.